One TCR beta chain is described in this entry. When the RNA was reverse transcribed, random hexamers were used with an input of roughly 0.45 to 1 ug. Amplification of the TCR beta CDR3 was carried out by immunoSEQ multiplex PCR, which spanned a total of 54 Vbeta and 13 Jbeta segments. Using its own MiXCR run on the immunoSEQ multiplex PCR reads, TCRdb lists one record per CDR3 protein. In the table there are roughly 130,000 distinct CDR3 sequences, 90% to 95% of which are singletons. This sample stems from a study of CD8 T cells in Susac syndrome. From blood CD8+ and CD4+ T cells, TCR beta sequences were generated. Both CD4+ and CD8+ T cells were negatively isolated, and TEMRA cells underwent FACS enrichment. This CDR3 is 11 amino acids long. CDR1 is GTSNPN and CDR2 is SVGIG in the germline V gene (reference sequence). V gave up 2 bases and J gave up 7 bases, with 6 bases separating them.

This sequence joins TRBV30 and TRBJ2-1; D gene uncertain. The receptor was derived from a human donor with multiple sclerosis. The specimen was CD4+ T cells from PBMCs. The CDR3 bases are TGTGCCTGGAGTACCAGGAATGAGCAGTTCTTC. It encodes CAWSTRNEQFF.